This TCR beta chain is drawn from a study of blood T cell repertoires in COVID-19. Trimming pared 3 bases from V and 2 bases from J, leaving 10 bases between. CDR3 length: 13 amino acids. The germline gives CDR1 SQVTM, CDR2 ANQGSEA. Assay: immunoSEQ multiplex PCR; the TCRdb copy retains only in-frame clones and omits some. The repertoire holds 150,000 to 200,000 clones, with 82% as singletons. The chain recombines TRBV29-1 with TRBJ2-5; D possibly corresponds to TRBD1 (5 bases). Sequenced input: peripheral blood. This TCR was recovered from a woman in her thirties or forties with COVID-19, enrolled during active disease. The DNA of the CDR3 is TGCAGCGTTGACACAGGAAAGCAAGAGACCCAGTACTTC. Residues: CSVDTGKQETQYF.